Listed below are T cell receptor beta chains from one sample, sequenced in a study of blood T cells in healthy people across ages. TCRdb itself ran the 5' RACE reads through MiXCR, one entry per CDR3 protein. The sample shows 600,000 or so distinct CDR3 sequences, about 30% of them seen only once. The sequencing sample was made of blood. Source of these receptors: a woman older than 75 in good health. CDR3s include the opening cysteine and the closing phenylalanine or tryptophan. The D gene is left open where the match is weak. Clone size, where shown, is once, few, many, or a class for clones that have expanded.

clone size,D gene,J gene,V gene,CDR3 protein,CDR3 DNA
once,-,TRBJ2-5,TRBV7-8,CASSLVNVQETQYF,TGTGCCAGCAGCTTAGTGAACGTACAAGAGACCCAGTACTTC
many,-,TRBJ1-2,TRBV20-1,CSARPGPYYGYTF,TGCAGTGCTAGACCAGGACCGTACTATGGCTACACCTTC
many,-,TRBJ1-2,TRBV18,CASSPEQAQGYTF,TGTGCCAGCTCACCGGAACAAGCGCAGGGCTACACCTTC
many,TRBD2,TRBJ2-5,TRBV20-1,CSARVERGDQKETQYF,TGCAGTGCTAGAGTGGAGCGGGGGGACCAAAAAGAGACCCAGTACTTC
many,TRBD2,TRBJ2-1,TRBV7-6,CASSLIGTSGFNEQFF,TGTGCCAGCAGCTTAATTGGGACTAGCGGCTTCAATGAGCAGTTCTTC
many,TRBD1,TRBJ2-7,TRBV5-6,CASVKIGTASYEQYF,TGTGCCAGTGTCAAGATCGGGACAGCCTCCTACGAGCAGTACTTC
-,-,TRBJ2-1,TRBV5-6,CASRMRGFHNGQFF,TGTGCCAGCAGGATGCGGGGCTTTCACAATGGGCAGTTCTTC
many,-,TRBJ1-5,TRBV12-3/TRBV12-4,CASSLAGENQPQHF,TGTGCCAGCAGTTTGGCGGGGGAGAATCAGCCCCAGCATTTT
many,TRBD1,TRBJ2-1,TRBV7-7,CASSSRQGSLNEQFF,TGTGCTAGCAGCTCCAGACAGGGTAGCCTCAATGAGCAGTTCTTC
many,-,TRBJ2-7,TRBV29-1,CSIDGGPYEQYF,TGCAGCATTGACGGGGGACCCTACGAGCAGTACTTC
-,-,TRBJ2-3,TRBV6-2/TRBV6-3,CAGRPCGGAEAQYF,TGTGCCGGCCGACCTTGTGGAGGGGCGGAGGCGCAGTATTTT
many,-,TRBJ2-3,TRBV5-1,CASSLDGIAADTQYF,TGCGCCAGCAGCTTGGACGGAATAGCGGCCGATACGCAGTATTTT
-,-,TRBJ1-5,TRBV27,CASSSRSVSNQPQHF,TGTGCCAGCAGTTCCCGGTCCGTTAGCAATCAGCCCCAGCATTTT
-,TRBD1,TRBJ1-1,TRBV6-1,CASSERTGVGEAFF,TGTGCCAGCAGTGAAAGGACAGGGGTGGGTGAAGCTTTCTTT
-,TRBD2,TRBJ2-1,TRBV20-1,CSAPHTSAPYNEQFF,TGCAGTGCTCCTCATACTAGCGCACCCTACAATGAGCAGTTCTTC
-,-,TRBJ1-1,TRBV9,CASSPTLGMNTEAFF,TGTGCCAGCAGCCCCACCCTCGGTATGAACACTGAAGCTTTCTTT
many,TRBD2,TRBJ2-1,TRBV11-3,CASSLGGGKGHNEQFF,TGTGCCAGCAGCTTAGGGGGGGGGAAGGGACACAATGAGCAGTTCTTC
-,-,TRBJ2-7,TRBV7-9,CASSLEGGSTYEQYF,TGTGCCAGCAGCCTAGAGGGGGGTAGCACCTACGAGCAGTACTTC
-,TRBD1,TRBJ1-1,TRBV7-8,CASSSTTGVPEAFF,TGTGCCAGCAGCTCAACCACAGGGGTCCCCGAAGCTTTCTTT
once,TRBD2,TRBJ2-5,TRBV4-2,CASSQERTSGQETQYF,TGTGCCAGCAGCCAAGAACGGACTAGCGGACAAGAGACCCAGTACTTC
-,TRBD1,TRBJ2-1,TRBV5-1,CASTDRGLDNEQFF,TGCGCCAGCACCGACAGGGGGTTGGACAATGAGCAGTTCTTC
many,TRBD2,TRBJ2-1,TRBV6-5,CATTGGGEQFF,TGTGCCACCACGGGAGGGGGTGAGCAGTTCTTC
few,TRBD1,TRBJ2-7,TRBV5-1,CASSLTGAPYNEQYF,TGCGCCAGCAGCCTTACAGGGGCTCCCTACAATGAGCAGTACTTC
-,-,TRBJ2-7,TRBV20-1,CSASGLRYEQYF,TGCAGTGCTAGCGGACTGAGATACGAGCAGTACTTC
-,TRBD1,TRBJ2-7,TRBV29-1,CCVRTRGPYEQYF,TGCTGCGTTCGTACCAGGGGGCCATACGAGCAGTACTTC
many,-,TRBJ2-7,TRBV20-1,CSAQGSIGLDEQYF,TGCAGTGCTCAAGGAAGCATCGGCCTCGACGAGCAGTACTTC
few,-,TRBJ2-7,TRBV5-1,CASSRDSESYEQYF,TGCGCCAGCAGCAGAGACAGTGAGTCCTACGAGCAGTACTTC
many,-,TRBJ2-1,TRBV30,CAWSVGGPTYNEQFF,TGTGCCTGGAGTGTAGGGGGACCTACCTACAATGAGCAGTTCTTC
few,-,TRBJ2-5,TRBV21-1,CASSKAPSGGAGETQYF,TGTGCCAGCAGCAAAGCGCCCAGCGGGGGGGCAGGAGAGACCCAGTACTTC
-,TRBD2,TRBJ2-1,TRBV20-1,CSAREGLAASYNEQFF,TGCAGTGCTAGAGAGGGGCTAGCGGCCTCCTACAATGAGCAGTTCTTC
-,TRBD1,TRBJ2-5,TRBV7-2,CASSGQVGQETQYF,TGTGCCAGCAGCGGACAGGTGGGGCAAGAGACCCAGTACTTC
few,TRBD1,TRBJ2-4,TRBV11-2,CASSKTGGDIQYF,TGTGCCAGCAGTAAAACAGGGGGTGACATTCAGTACTTC
-,TRBD1,TRBJ1-1,TRBV9,CASSVHRGTEAFF,TGTGCCAGCAGCGTACACAGGGGGACTGAAGCTTTCTTT
-,TRBD1,TRBJ2-2,TRBV15,CATSEYRGTGERFF,TGTGCCACCAGCGAGTACAGGGGCACCGGGGAGCGGTTTTTT
few,TRBD1,TRBJ2-5,TRBV6-1,CASSTGGAFKETQYF,TGTGCCAGCAGTACAGGGGGCGCTTTCAAAGAGACCCAGTACTTC
many,-,TRBJ2-7,TRBV20-1,CSARDVGTASYEQYF,TGCAGTGCTAGAGATGTCGGGACGGCTTCCTACGAGCAGTACTTC
many,-,TRBJ2-7,TRBV20-1,CSAKLTGALYEQYF,TGCAGTGCCAAACTGACAGGAGCTCTCTACGAGCAGTACTTC
-,-,TRBJ2-1,TRBV7-3,CACSLNRGAEQVF,TGTGCCTGCAGCTTAAACCGGGGTGCTGAGCAGGTCTTC
-,-,TRBJ2-7,TRBV20-1,CSATHRAPYEQYF,TGCAGTGCTACCCACAGGGCGCCCTACGAGCAGTACTTC
many,-,TRBJ2-5,TRBV6-1,CASNPGTFQETQYF,TGTGCCAGCAACCCCGGGACCTTCCAAGAGACCCAGTACTTC
-,TRBD1,TRBJ2-7,TRBV29-1,CSGATGTGMGSEQYF,TGCAGCGGCGCTACCGGGACAGGAATGGGATCCGAGCAGTACTTC